This passage covers 12 T cell receptor beta chains from one sample sequenced in a study of blood T cell repertoires in COVID-19. Some clones are missing from TCRdb's copy, which holds only in-frame ones; the method was immunoSEQ multiplex PCR. The data contain 250,000 to 350,000 clones, more than 75% of them singletons. The sequenced material came from peripheral blood. The origin of the receptors is a woman aged 50 to 60 with acute or convalescent COVID-19.

The CDR3 loop reads CSVEGSGDRRGYTF. CDR3 sequence (DNA): TGCAGCGTTGAGGGGTCGGGGGATCGGCGTGGCTACACCTTC. The chain employs TRBV29-1 and TRBJ1-2; D is possibly TRBD1 (5 bases). Trimming left V 3 bases short and J 7 bases short, with 18 bases between. CDR3 size: 14 residues. Germline CDR1 SQVTM, CDR2 ANQGSEA.

The sample holds a few counts of this clone. This chain uses TRBV9 with TRBJ2-3; weak D call: TRBD2 (5 bases). The V end lost 0 bases, the J end lost 2 bases, and 13 bases lay between the germline ends. This CDR3 contains 16 residues. The germline gives CDR1 SGDLS, CDR2 YYNGEE. The CDR3 nucleotides read TGTGCCAGCAGCGTAGGGTCTAGCTGGGACACAGATACGCAGTATTTT. Its translation: CASSVGSSWDTDTQYF.

V usage is TRBV6-5 and J usage is TRBJ2-1; 13 bases line up with TRBD2. The CDR3 contains 16 residues. V gave up 4 bases and J gave up 2 bases; unmatched junction bases: 2. Per germline, CDR1 MNHEY and CDR2 SVGAGI. CDR3 DNA sequence: TGTGCCAGCAGTTCTACTAGCGGGAGGGCCTACAATGAGCAGTTCTTC. As protein: CASSSTSGRAYNEQFF.

The V call is TRBV30, the J call TRBJ1-1, with 7 bases lining up with TRBD1. Per germline, CDR1 GTSNPN and CDR2 SVGIG (reference sequence). The CDR3 is made up of 15 amino acids. V gave up 3 bases and J gave up 0 bases; unmatched junction bases: 7. In nucleotides, the CDR3 is TGTGCCTGGAGGGCGACAGGGTGGGTGAACACTGAAGCTTTCTTT. It yields the protein CAWRATGWVNTEAFF.

The CDR3 is CAISEEGSGTYNEQFF. DNA for the CDR3: TGTGCCATCAGTGAGGAGGGTAGCGGGACCTACAATGAGCAGTTCTTC. The rearrangement uses TRBV10-3 and TRBJ2-1; 8 nucleotides align to TRBD2. The CDR3 is 16 amino acids. The V and J ends lost 2 bases and 2 bases, in that order; junction bases with no gene match: 5. Germline CDR1 is ENHRY and CDR2 is SYGVKD.

The chain has TRBV5-4 and TRBJ2-1; weak D call: TRBD2 (5 bases). CDR1 SGHNT and CDR2 YYREEE come from the germline V gene (reference sequence). The ends were cut back, 0 bases at V and 8 bases at J, with 15 bases in the middle. CDR3 length: 15 residues. This chain's CDR3 is CASSLDFSGRDEQFF. For the CDR3, the DNA is TGTGCCAGCAGCTTGGACTTTAGTGGGCGGGATGAGCAGTTCTTC.

The gene calls are TRBV7-3 and TRBJ2-7; TRBD2 matches 12 bases. The CDR3 is 16 residues long. Unmatched junction bases numbered 9, after V lost 5 bases and J lost 4 bases. CDR1 and CDR2 from the germline V gene are SGHTA and FQGTGA. The CDR3 region has the DNA TGTGCCAGCAGCCCAAGGGCTAGCGGGAGGGCGTACGAGCAGTACTTC. Protein product: CASSPRASGRAYEQYF.

V is TRBV28 and J is TRBJ1-1; 7 nucleotides align to TRBD1. V was pared by 8 bases and J by 1 base, with 7 bases of the junction left unmatched. The CDR3 is 14 amino acids. Germline loops: CDR1 MDHEN, CDR2 SYDVKM. This chain's CDR3 is CASGDSPKNTEAFF. DNA for the CDR3: TGTGCCAGCGGGGACAGCCCAAAGAACACTGAAGCTTTCTTT.

The V call is TRBV7-8, the J call TRBJ1-1, with 10 bases lining up with TRBD1. The CDR3 is 16 amino acids. The germline gives CDR1 SGHVS, CDR2 FQNEAQ. Trimming cost V 8 bases and J 6 bases; bases outside gene matches: 15. The CDR3 bases are TGTGCCAGCCGGCCCCGGACAGGGGGAAGCCTGTCTGAAGCTTTCTTT. It yields the protein CASRPRTGGSLSEAFF.

For the CDR3, the DNA is TGTGCCAGCAGCCAAGGACAGAACACTGAAGCTTTCTTT. This gives the protein CASSQGQNTEAFF. J is TRBJ1-1 and V is TRBV4-2; no reliable D call. Per the germline V gene, CDR1 is LGHNA and CDR2 is YNFKEQ. With 1 base removed from V and 1 base from J, the gap between germline ends came to 4 bases. The CDR3 runs 13 residues.

This chain uses TRBV28 with TRBJ1-4; 7 bases line up with TRBD1. The CDR3 extends over 14 amino acids. J gave up 6 bases and V 4 bases, and 5 bases lay outside the gene matches. Germline-derived CDR1 and CDR2 are MDHEN and SYDVKM. The CDR3 loop reads CASSSGTAYEKLFF. CDR3 DNA: TGTGCCAGCAGTTCCGGGACAGCTTATGAAAAACTGTTTTTT.

Only a few counts were recorded for this clone. The V gene is TRBV4-3, the J gene TRBJ2-7, with D possibly TRBD1 on 6 matching bases. Between the trimmed V and J ends, which lost 0 bases and 5 bases, there was a span of 14 bases. From germline, CDR1 is LGHNA and CDR2 YSLEER. This CDR3 is built from 15 residues. CDR3 loop: CASSQERTGLHEQYF. Here the CDR3 DNA reads TGCGCCAGCAGCCAAGAGCGTACAGGGCTCCACGAGCAGTACTTC.